One and the same sample provided the 19 T cell receptor beta chains below, sequenced in a study of T cell repertoires in cytomegalovirus infection. Via MiXCR, TCRdb re-called the reads, giving one row per CDR3 protein. This table holds 250,000 to 300,000 distinct CDR3 sequences, approximately 14% found once. Sequencing was performed on PBMCs. Every receptor here comes from a human donor in good health (CMV status not recorded). Some clones in this sample may be carry-over from other donors' samples.

This clonotype was detected a few times. The chain employs TRBV5-4 and TRBJ2-3; possible D gene TRBD2, 6 bases. The CDR3 length is 14 residues. The germline V and J ends were trimmed by 2 bases and 4 bases, with 11 bases remaining between them. From germline, CDR1 is SGHNT and CDR2 YYREEE (reference sequence). CDR3 loop: CASSFRRGSDTQYF. As DNA, the CDR3 is TGTGCCAGCAGCTTCCGGAGGGGTTCAGATACGCAGTATTTT. The full variable domain, rest sourced from reference TRBV5-4 and TRBJ2-3, is ETGVTQSPTHLIKTRGQQVTLRCSSQSGHNTVSWYQQALGQGPQFIFQYYREEENGRGNFPPRFSGLQFPNYSSELNVNALELDDSALYLCASSFRRGSDTQYFGPGTRLTVL.

The rearrangement uses TRBV29-1 and TRBJ2-1; 8 bases fit TRBD2. After removal of 4 bases from V and 12 bases from J, the junction contained 14 bases not matched to a gene. This CDR3 comprises 14 residues. In germline, CDR1 is SQVTM, CDR2 ANQGSEA. CDR3: CSVGREGPAFGQFF. The CDR3 bases are TGCAGCGTTGGTCGGGAGGGCCCCGCCTTTGGGCAGTTCTTC.

The chain couples TRBV27 to TRBJ2-7, with no clear D. In germline, CDR1 is MNHEY, CDR2 SMNVEV (reference sequence). V lost 1 base, J lost 7 bases, and 11 bases lay in between. The CDR3 runs to 13 residues. CDR3 coding DNA: TGTGCCAGCAGTTTATGGGTCTCTGGGGAGCAGTACTTC. It is translated as CASSLWVSGEQYF.

This clonotype was detected many times. V is TRBV7-3 and J is TRBJ2-1; no reliable D call. Trimming shortened V by 5 bases and J by 2 bases, and 7 bases separated the two germline ends. Per germline, CDR1 SGHTA and CDR2 FQGTGA. This CDR3 comprises 13 residues. CDR3 bases: TGTGCCAGCAGCGAGAAAACCTACAATGAGCAGTTCTTC. This gives the protein CASSEKTYNEQFF. Filled out from reference TRBV7-3 and TRBJ2-1, the complete variable domain reads GAGVSQTPSNKVTEKGKYVELRCDPISGHTALYWYRQSLGQGPEFLIYFQGTGAADDSGLPNDRFFAVRPEGSVSTLKIQRTERGDSAVYLCASSEKTYNEQFFGPGTRLTVL.

This clonotype has ten or more counts. The chain employs TRBV25-1 and TRBJ2-1, with a tentative D call TRBD1 (5 bases). The CDR3 consists of 16 residues. The germline V gene has CDR1 MGHDK and CDR2 SYGVNS. Trimming removed 3 bases at V and 5 bases at J, with 17 bases between. The CDR3 nucleotides are TGTGCCAGCAGTGACCGCAGGGTAAAAGGGGACAATGAGCAGTTCTTC. It encodes CASSDRRVKGDNEQFF.

This clonotype was found many times. This rearrangement joins TRBV7-2 to TRBJ1-5; weak D call: TRBD1 (5 bases). V lost 5 bases, J lost 6 bases, and 8 bases lay in between. Germline V gene data show CDR1 as SGHTA and CDR2 as FQGNSA. The CDR3 is made up of 12 amino acids. As DNA, the CDR3 is TGTGCCAGCAGCGTCGACAGTCAGCCCCAGCATTTT. This codes for CASSVDSQPQHF.

This clonotype showed up just a few times. The gene calls are TRBV6-2 or TRBV6-3 and TRBJ1-1; D is ambiguous. The CDR3 totals 14 residues. CDR1 and CDR2 (germline): MNHEY, SVGEGT. Trimming shortened V by 10 bases and J by 1 base, and 16 bases separated the two germline ends. The CDR3 is CATHSGVPNTEAFF. DNA of the CDR3: TGTGCCACCCACTCCGGCGTGCCGAACACTGAAGCTTTCTTT.

This clonotype showed up just a few times. The V and J genes are TRBV20-1 and TRBJ1-6, with D perhaps TRBD1 (5 bases). The ends were cut back, 1 base at V and 4 bases at J, with 11 bases in the middle. This CDR3 spans 15 amino acids. The germline CDR1 and CDR2 sequences are DFQATT and SNEGSKA (reference sequence). The chain's CDR3 is CSARGRGGYNSPLHF. The CDR3 nucleotides read TGCAGTGCTAGAGGAAGGGGTGGGTATAATTCACCCCTCCACTTT.

This clonotype was detected ten times or more. V is TRBV25-1 and J is TRBJ1-6; D gene uncertain. This CDR3 comprises 15 residues. V was shortened by 4 bases and J by 0 bases, with 7 bases between the two germline ends. Per the germline V gene, CDR1 is MGHDK and CDR2 is SYGVNS. The CDR3 coding sequence is TGTGCCAGCAGTGCCACGGACTCCTATAATTCACCCCTCCACTTT. Translated, it gives CASSATDSYNSPLHF.

This clonotype was seen only a few times. The chain uses TRBV28 and TRBJ2-3; 12 positions match TRBD1. The CDR3 sequence is 16 residues long. Trimming cost V 4 bases and J 1 base; bases outside gene matches: 3. Germline loops: CDR1 MDHEN, CDR2 SYDVKM. The CDR3 coding sequence is TGTGCCAGCAGTTGGGACAGGGGGCTCGGCACAGATACGCAGTATTTT. Translated: CASSWDRGLGTDTQYF. The variable domain in full, completed from reference TRBV28 and TRBJ2-3, reads DVKVTQSSRYLVKRTGEKVFLECVQDMDHENMFWYRQDPGLGLRLIYFSYDVKMKEKGDIPEGYSVSREKKERFSLILESASTNQTSMYLCASSWDRGLGTDTQYFGPGTRLTVL.

This clonotype was picked up many times. The chain joins TRBV6-1 to TRBJ2-1; 8 bases fit TRBD2. Germline V gives CDR1 MNHNS, CDR2 SASEGT. The V and J ends lost 2 bases and 8 bases, in that order; junction bases with no gene match: 8. The CDR3 is made up of 15 amino acids. The DNA of the CDR3 is TGTGCCAGCAGTGAAATAGTCCGGGGGGGCGATGAGCAGTTCTTC. This translates into CASSEIVRGGDEQFF.

This clonotype was counted a few times. V is TRBV5-1 and J is TRBJ2-1, with 9 nucleotides matching TRBD2. The CDR3 consists of 17 residues. Germline CDR1 is SGHRS and CDR2 is YFSETQ. Losses at the gene ends were 3 bases for V and 1 base for J; bases not matched to a gene: 8. The CDR3 sequence: CASSYSKAGGSYNEQFF. DNA for the CDR3: TGCGCCAGCAGCTATTCCAAAGCGGGAGGATCCTACAATGAGCAGTTCTTC.

The chain is built from TRBV7-6 and TRBJ1-3, with unresolved D. Trimming left V 3 bases short and J 3 bases short, with 18 bases between. The CDR3 runs 17 residues. Germline V gene data show CDR1 as SGHVS and CDR2 as FNYEAQ. CDR3 protein: CASSFVDARGLGNTIYF. CDR3 sequence (DNA): TGTGCCAGCAGCTTCGTTGACGCGAGAGGGCTTGGAAACACCATATATTTT.

The chain recombines TRBV20-1 with TRBJ2-2; D gene uncertain. Deletions cut 0 bases from V and 5 bases from J, with 16 bases between. The CDR3 runs to 16 residues. The germline CDR1 and CDR2 sequences are DFQATT and SNEGSKA (reference sequence). CDR3 sequence: CSARDGGSVGTGELFF. DNA of the CDR3: TGCAGTGCTAGAGATGGTGGTTCGGTCGGGACCGGGGAGCTGTTTTTT.

V gene TRBV5-1 combines with J gene TRBJ1-4; D unclear. The V and J ends lost 5 bases and 3 bases respectively, with 14 bases between them. The CDR3 spans 15 residues. Germline V gene data show CDR1 as SGHRS and CDR2 as YFSETQ. CDR3 residues: CASRLGGVSNEKLFF. The CDR3 DNA follows: TGCGCCAGCAGGCTCGGCGGGGTATCTAATGAAAAACTGTTTTTT.

This clonotype was seen ten or more times. The genes are TRBV28 and TRBJ2-6; weak D call: TRBD1 (5 bases). Trimming stripped 9 bases from V and 0 bases from J, with 9 bases between. This CDR3 is 14 amino acids long. CDR1 is MDHEN, CDR2 SYDVKM, per germline. This chain's CDR3 is CASIDSSGANVLTF. Here the CDR3 DNA reads TGTGCCAGTATCGACAGCTCTGGGGCCAACGTCCTGACTTTC.

The table lists this clonotype with many counts. CDR3 DNA: TGTGCCAGCAGCCATCTAGTGGGACAGGGGGCGAATACGCAGTATTTT. This gives the protein CASSHLVGQGANTQYF. V usage is TRBV7-9 and J usage is TRBJ2-3, with 12 nucleotides matching TRBD1. The length of the CDR3 is 16 residues. Trimming at V came to 5 bases and at J to 7 bases, leaving 10 bases not matched to a gene. The germline V gene encodes CDR1 SEHNR and CDR2 FQNEAQ (reference sequence). Supplemented by reference TRBV7-9 and TRBJ2-3, the full variable domain reads DTGVSQNPRHKITKRGQNVTFRCDPISEHNRLYWYRQTLGQGPEFLTYFQNEAQLEKSRLLSDRFSAERPKGSFSTLEIQRTEQGDSAMYLCASSHLVGQGANTQYFGPGTRLTVL.

This clonotype occurred many times. The CDR3, as DNA: TGTGCCAGCAGGGCGGCTAACTATGGCTACACCTTC. Residues: CASRAANYGYTF. The V call is TRBV28, the J call TRBJ1-2; D is unclear. Trimming stripped 6 bases from V and 0 bases from J, with 5 bases between. CDR1 is MDHEN and CDR2 is SYDVKM in the germline V gene. The CDR3 is 12 amino acids.

This clonotype was recorded a few times. The CDR3, as DNA: TGCGCCAGCAGCCCGTTAAGACTAGCGGGAGTGACAGATACGCAGTATTTT. Residues: CASSPLRLAGVTDTQYF. V usage is TRBV5-1 and J usage is TRBJ2-3; 12 bases are a match to TRBD2. This CDR3 contains 17 residues. In germline, CDR1 is SGHRS, CDR2 YFSETQ. The V segment lost 4 bases and the J segment 3 bases; nucleotides outside the gene matches: 9.